This T cell receptor (beta chain) was identified in a study of shared clonotypes between healthy human individuals (dated by TCRdb to the early 2020s). Regarding the study in general: A couple of women and three men aged 18 to 49 years were included in the cohort. To estimate repertoire size and how much clonotype sharing occurs between individuals, the study deeply sequenced the blood TCR repertoires of five healthy adults. Different laboratories and diverse techniques were used to prepare libraries and sequence TCR repertoires, to increase sequencing depth and limit assay-specific biases. Leukapheresis yielded between about 0.9 and 10 billion PBMCs per donor.

Per the germline V gene (reference sequence), LNHNV is the CDR1 and YYDKDF is the CDR2. Including cysteine and phenylalanine, the CDR3 has 18 amino acids. The kept DNA is CDR3 alone, 54 bases in frame from the first base. The germline V and J ends show losses of 3 bases and 5 bases respectively, and no gene match explains 10 bases of the junction. Turning to this clone: The clone's antigen remains unknown. It has no much larger one-base neighbor in the sample; base qualities were not kept.

The donors were healthy, HIV-negative adults with no recently reported acute infections or vaccinations. Every donor was a Caucasian adult residing in Nashville, Tennessee, USA. For unsorted samples, some 87 million PBMCs were counted, and genomic DNA was extracted using the QIAamp DNA Blood Mini kit. After blood collection by leukapheresis, PBMCs were isolated using Ficoll-Histopaque density gradient centrifugation and then cryopreserved in the vapor phase of liquid nitrogen. What the research found in general, with its limitations: Pairwise subsampling led to the expectation that sequencing depth would affect the degree of clonotype sharing among donors. The genetic and exposure-history diversity represented was limited by the small number of donors. Sampling was restricted to blood, and TCR repertoires in tissues likely differ from the TCR repertoires found in blood.

Using the deep immunoSEQ assay, TCR CDR3 regions were amplified from genomic DNA by multiplex PCR. Extracted genomic DNA from each cell subset was spread evenly across all wells of several immunoSEQ 96-well plates, with each plate serving as a replicate. For unsorted PBMC, about 300 ng of genomic DNA, equivalent to around 30,000 T cell genomes, went into each replicate PCR. Ten immunoSEQ deep assay plates were used to sequence the unsorted PBMC genomic DNA. The purified libraries were quantified using a Qubit 3.0 fluorometer, sized with a Bioanalyzer 2100, and then quantified again using the KAPA Library Quantification kit. Every immunoSEQ 96-well plate was sequenced on a dedicated single-read 150-cycle Illumina NextSeq 550 flow cell. The paper's processing steps were these. The immunoSEQ output contained only junctional sequences without quality scores, so filtering could not match that applied to full-length reads. To assign V/J genes and CDR3, sequences were annotated using PyIR, a Python wrapper for IgBLAST v1.9, with IMGT germline references. Any read was removed if the V/J assignment was weak (E-value above 1e-6), the CDR3 was missing, or the read contained stop codons, out-of-frame junctions, or ambiguous translated residues. V3J clonotypes were defined by identical inferred V gene, J gene, and CDR3 amino acid sequence. The percentage overlap between two repertoires was calculated by dividing the number of shared unique clonotypes by the size of the smaller repertoire. RTK rarefaction, the Chao1 estimator, and Recon v2.1 estimates of unobserved clonotypes were used to assess repertoire richness. As stored in TCRdb, this immuneACCESS dataset retains in-frame rearrangements with V and J assigned. A fraction of the clones does not appear; measured against another copy, unresolved V genes explain less than half of the discrepancy, and the remainder lacks a known reason. That table supplies the V and J calls and clone size; D and trimming were determined from the DNA. Counted in this sample were approximately 460,000 clones; more than 70% of them appeared once. The ten most abundant clones make up around 12% of the sample.

The sequenced sample consisted of PBMCs. This clonotype was sampled from a woman between 35 and 50 years old in good health. Some clones in this sample may be carry-over from other donors' samples. Recombination connected TRBV15 to TRBJ2-3, with 14 bases matching TRBD2. The DNA sequence is given as TGTGCCACCAGCAGGGGACTAGCGGGAGCGGGCTTGGGAGATACGCAGTATTTT. This translates into CATSRGLAGAGLGDTQYF.